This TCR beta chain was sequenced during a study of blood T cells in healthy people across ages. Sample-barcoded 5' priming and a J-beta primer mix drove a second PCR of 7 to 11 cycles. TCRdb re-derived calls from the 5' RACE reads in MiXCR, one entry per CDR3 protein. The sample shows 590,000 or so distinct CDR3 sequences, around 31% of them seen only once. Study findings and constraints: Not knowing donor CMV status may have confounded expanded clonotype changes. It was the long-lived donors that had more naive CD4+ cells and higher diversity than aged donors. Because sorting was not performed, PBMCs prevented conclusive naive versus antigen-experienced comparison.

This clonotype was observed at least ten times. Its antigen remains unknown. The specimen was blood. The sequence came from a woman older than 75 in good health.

DNA for the CDR3: TGTGCCAGCAGCCCCCACCCCCCTGACAGGGCAGAGACCCAGTACTTC. Translated: CASSPHPPDRAETQYF. The gene calls are TRBV6-2 or TRBV6-3 and TRBJ2-5; 7 bases agree with TRBD1. Germline CDR1 is MNHEY and CDR2 is SVGEGT. V lost 6 bases and J lost 4; bases outside the gene matches: 14. This CDR3 region has 16 residues.